This TCR beta chain was obtained from a study of cytomegalovirus exposure and HLA in healthy donors. This clone was observed a handful of times. Germline CDR1 and CDR2: LNHDA and SQIVND (reference sequence). The CDR3 runs 15 residues. The V segment lost 0 bases and the J segment 6 bases; nucleotides outside the gene matches: 6. Vbeta (60) and Jbeta (13) primers were used in the PCR. The table came from immunoSEQ multiplex PCR; TCRdb's copy has only in-frame clones and leaves some out. The sample holds about 150,000 clones, around 72% seen once. Sample: PBMCs. The rearrangement uses TRBV19 and TRBJ2-7; the match to TRBD1 covers 9 bases. This sequence originates from a man aged 35-49 years in good health and CMV-seronegative. The CDR3 here is CASSIEPGQGSEQYF. The CDR3 region has the DNA TGTGCCAGTAGTATAGAACCGGGACAGGGATCCGAGCAGTACTTC.